The 12 T cell receptor beta chains in this list originate from one sample, sequenced in a study of OX40 agonist ivuxolimab in advanced cancers. Data came from immunoSEQ multiplex PCR; TCRdb stores just in-frame clones and leaves some out. Here the sample spans about 87,000 clones, approximately 87% being singletons. Material: CD4+ or CD8+ T cells sorted from blood, obtained in a trial of the OX40 agonist ivuxolimab. The source is an adult with an advanced solid tumor such as melanoma, head and neck, liver or kidney cancer.

The chain joins TRBV6-7 to TRBJ1-5; maybe TRBD1 (6 bases). TRBV6-7 is an ORF for which the function is uncertain. V was cut by 0 bases and J by 3 bases, with 18 bases left in between. The CDR3 spans 18 residues. The CDR3 reads CASSYSVRGRGLNQPQHF. CDR3 bases: TGTGCCAGCAGTTACTCTGTCCGGGGTCGGGGGCTCAATCAGCCCCAGCATTTT.

This chain connects TRBV6-5 to TRBJ2-3; D call uncertain. The CDR3 extends over 14 amino acids. V dropped 0 bases and J dropped 3 bases, with 7 bases sitting between them. Germline V CDR1 and CDR2: MNHEY, SVGAGI. Here the CDR3 DNA reads TGTGCCAGCAGTTACTCGAGGCAGACAGATACGCAGTATTTT. It codes for CASSYSRQTDTQYF.

This chain links TRBV11-1 with TRBJ2-1; 9 positions agree with TRBD2. V lost 2 bases to trimming and J lost 9 bases; unmatched junction nucleotides: 11. Germline V CDR1 and CDR2: SGHAT, FQDESV (reference sequence). The CDR3 loop spans 16 amino acids. CDR3 sequence (DNA): TGTGCCAGCAGCTTACCCAAGCGGGGGGCCCAGGGTGAGCAGTTCTTC. This gives the protein CASSLPKRGAQGEQFF.

The V call is TRBV19, the J call TRBJ2-7; 9 bases agree with TRBD2. Germline V lookup: CDR1 LNHDA, CDR2 SQIVND (reference sequence). J gave up 2 bases and V 3 bases, and 5 bases lay outside the gene matches. This CDR3 spans 15 amino acids. The CDR3, as DNA: TGTGCCAGTAGTATGCCGGGACTAGCTCCCTACGAGCAGTACTTC. Amino acids: CASSMPGLAPYEQYF.

V is TRBV7-2 and J is TRBJ2-7, with TRBD2 matching over 12 bases. V was pared by 4 bases and J by 6 bases, with 4 bases of the junction left unmatched. CDR1 is SGHTA, CDR2 FQGNSA, per germline. CDR3 size: 14 residues. For the CDR3, the DNA is TGTGCCAGCAGCTCCCGACTAGCGGGGGCCGAGCAGTACTTC. It encodes CASSSRLAGAEQYF.

The rearrangement joins TRBV9 to TRBJ1-4, with D possibly matching TRBD1 (5 bases). Trimming shortened V by 0 bases and J by 8 bases, and 11 bases separated the two germline ends. The germline gives CDR1 SGDLS, CDR2 YYNGEE. This CDR3 region has 14 residues. The CDR3 DNA sequence: TGTGCCAGCAGCGTAGCCGGGGCGAGGGAAAAACTGTTTTTT. Amino acids: CASSVAGAREKLFF. The variable domain in full, with the rest retrieved from reference TRBV9 and TRBJ1-4, is DSGVTQTPKHLITATGQRVTLRCSPRSGDLSVYWYQQSLDQGLQFLIQYYNGEERAKGNILERFSAQQFPDLHSELNLSSLELGDSALYFCASSVAGAREKLFFGSGTQLSVL.

V is TRBV5-5 and J is TRBJ1-1, with D unresolved. V dropped 0 bases and J dropped 4 bases, with 7 bases sitting between them. Germline CDR1 is SGHKS and CDR2 is YYEKEE (reference sequence). The CDR3 has 13 amino acids. The CDR3 loop reads CASSLAVGTEAFF. The CDR3 DNA follows: TGTGCCAGCAGCTTGGCGGTAGGCACTGAAGCTTTCTTT. Variable domain in full (rest from reference TRBV5-5 and TRBJ1-1): DAGVTQSPTHLIKTRGQQVTLRCSPISGHKSVSWYQQVLGQGPQFIFQYYEKEERGRGNFPDRFSARQFPNYSSELNVNALLLGDSALYLCASSLAVGTEAFFGQGTRLTVV.

The count of this clone is one. The chain is built from TRBV6-6 and TRBJ2-7; D remains ambiguous. Trimming left V 0 bases short and J 6 bases short, with 6 bases between. The CDR3 runs to 12 residues. Germline loops: CDR1 MNHNY, CDR2 SVGAGI (reference sequence). The CDR3 bases are TGTGCCAGCAGTTACTCGAACATCGAGCAGTACTTC. Amino acids: CASSYSNIEQYF.

The V and J genes are TRBV4-1 and TRBJ1-2; D call uncertain. V lost 6 bases and J 1 base, leaving 18 bases between the germline ends. Germline CDR1 is MGHRA and CDR2 is YSYEKL. The CDR3 totals 16 residues. The DNA for the CDR3 is TGCGCCAGCAGAGTCCCAGGCCAGCGGCTTAACTATGGCTACACCTTC. Translating it yields CASRVPGQRLNYGYTF.

There are a few counts of this clone. This chain uses TRBV10-2 with TRBJ1-5; tentatively, D is TRBD1 (6 bases). Germline CDR1 reads WSHSY; CDR2 reads SAAADI. This CDR3 comprises 14 residues. V was shortened by 5 bases and J by 4 bases, with 12 bases between the two germline ends. CDR3 sequence: CASSPSDSNQPQHF. CDR3 nucleotide sequence: TGCGCCAGCAGTCCGTCGGACAGTAATCAGCCCCAGCATTTT.

J is TRBJ1-4 and V is TRBV28; D is ambiguous. Trimming shortened V by 6 bases and J by 5 bases, and 13 bases separated the two germline ends. The V gene's germline CDR1 is MDHEN and CDR2 SYDVKM. This CDR3 has 14 residues. The CDR3 sequence: CASRSGSSNEKLFF. In nucleotides, the CDR3 is TGTGCCAGCAGATCGGGGAGTTCCAATGAAAAACTGTTTTTT.

A remark on this clone: A junction end diverges from the germline sequence, so it may reflect a read error. V gene TRBV6-1 combines with J gene TRBJ1-2; D perhaps matches TRBD1 (6 bases). Germline V gene sequence: CDR1 MNHNS, CDR2 SASEGT. The CDR3 covers 14 residues. The CDR3 sequence: CAISARGDNYGYTF. The CDR3 region has the DNA TGTGCCATCAGTGCCAGGGGCGATAACTATGGCTACACCTTC.